This T cell receptor (beta chain) was recovered during a study of blood T cell repertoires in COVID-19. Across the whole study: Some COVID-19 samples were acute and others convalescent; all came from the United States, Italy and Spain.

The assay was immunoSEQ multiplex PCR, and TCRdb's table has in-frame clones only and misses some. The data contain roughly 250,000 clones, about 80% of them singletons. The CDR3 runs to 19 residues. The germline V and J ends were trimmed by 4 bases and 3 bases, with 24 bases remaining between them. Germline CDR1 reads SEHNR; CDR2 reads FQNEAQ (reference sequence). The origin of this receptor is a woman aged 80 or older with active or convalescent COVID-19. This sequence joins TRBV7-9 and TRBJ1-4; D is ambiguous. The material sequenced was peripheral blood. As DNA, the CDR3 is TGTGCCAGCAGCTCCCGGGCGGGTCATTCTCGCACCGCTAATGAAAAACTGTTTTTT. Translation: CASSSRAGHSRTANEKLFF. Combining the CDR3 with reference TRBV7-9 and TRBJ1-4 gives the whole variable domain DTGVSQNPRHKITKRGQNVTFRCDPISEHNRLYWYRQTLGQGPEFLTYFQNEAQLEKSRLLSDRFSAERPKGSFSTLEIQRTEQGDSAMYLCASSSRAGHSRTANEKLFFGSGTQLSVL.